A selection of T cell receptor beta chains follows, all from one sample in a study of metastatic and nonmetastatic thyroid tumors. TCRdb called clones again from the PCR reads with MiXCR. The table includes 30,000 to 45,000 clones, less than 30% detected once. Sequencing was done on a sample of blood. The receptors originated from a male donor with papillary thyroid cancer or a benign thyroid nodule (not recorded which). Some clones in this sample may be carry-over from other donors' samples. The conserved cysteine and the conserved F or W are not part of the CDR3 here. Fields, in order: J gene, V gene, CDR3 protein.

TRBJ2-6	TRBV6-2/TRBV6-3	ASSYFSPGGRSGANVLT
TRBJ2-5	TRBV20-1	SARDLQVIGTQY
TRBJ2-1	TRBV6-1	ASTRTGLSSYNEQF
TRBJ1-1	TRBV24-1	ATSDSGTREAF
TRBJ1-1	TRBV28	ASTLPPQGQGNTEAF
TRBJ2-7	TRBV6-1	ASTTGVGSEQY
TRBJ1-1	TRBV4-1	ASRSHRGQGATEAF
TRBJ2-5	TRBV6-1	ASSSPSGGSGETQY
TRBJ2-1	TRBV18	ASSSLAESNNEQF
TRBJ2-3	TRBV29-1	SVEVLAKSTDTQY
TRBJ2-7	TRBV20-1	SARDLEGQAYEQY
TRBJ2-7	TRBV5-1	ASSLASGDSYEQY
TRBJ2-2	TRBV28	ASSLGGTGGLVGELF
TRBJ2-3	TRBV20-1	SARQGSTDTQY
TRBJ2-3	TRBV11-3	ASSQPGGTDTQY
TRBJ1-3	TRBV2	ASSVGSRLSGNTIY